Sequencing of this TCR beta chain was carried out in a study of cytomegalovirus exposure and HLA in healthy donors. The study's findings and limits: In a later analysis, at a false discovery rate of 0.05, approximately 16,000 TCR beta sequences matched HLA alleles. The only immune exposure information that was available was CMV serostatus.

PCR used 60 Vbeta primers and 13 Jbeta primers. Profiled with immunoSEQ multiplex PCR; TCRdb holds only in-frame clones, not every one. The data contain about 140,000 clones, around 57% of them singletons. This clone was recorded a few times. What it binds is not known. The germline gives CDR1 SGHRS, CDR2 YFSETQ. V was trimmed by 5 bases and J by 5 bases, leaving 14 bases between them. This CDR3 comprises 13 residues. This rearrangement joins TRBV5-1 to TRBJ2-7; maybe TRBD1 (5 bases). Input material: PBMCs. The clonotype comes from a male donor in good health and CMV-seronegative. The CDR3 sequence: CASRFQGGDEQYF. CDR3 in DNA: TGCGCCAGCAGATTCCAGGGTGGGGACGAGCAGTACTTC.